One and the same sample provided the 2 T cell receptor beta chains below, sequenced in a study of blood T cell repertoires in COVID-19. This table comes from immunoSEQ multiplex PCR, and its TCRdb copy is limited to in-frame clones, with some not included. The table lists about 250,000 clones, 85% of them singletons, with approximately 8.2% in the top ten. What was sequenced was PBMCs or T cells enriched from blood (not recorded which). The origin of the receptors is a woman aged 50 to 65 with acute COVID-19.

CDR3 in DNA: TGTGCCAGCAGCACCCTGCGGGGGGCCTCCTACAATGAGCAGTTCTTC. Translated, it gives CASSTLRGASYNEQFF. This chain joins TRBV11-2 and TRBJ2-1, with 8 bases aligning to TRBD2. The germline CDR1 and CDR2 sequences are SGHAT and FQNNGV. With V trimmed by 5 bases and J by 0 bases, 6 bases remained unmatched. The length of the CDR3 is 16 residues.

This clone has more than one count but fewer than ten. The V and J genes are TRBV30 and TRBJ2-7, with 7 bases identical to TRBD1. This CDR3 is built from 15 residues. Unmatched junction bases numbered 12, after V lost 3 bases and J lost 4 bases. From germline, CDR1 is GTSNPN and CDR2 SVGIG (reference sequence). This CDR3 reads CAWSSTTGLLYEQYF. CDR3 DNA: TGTGCCTGGAGCTCAACGACAGGGCTCCTTTACGAGCAGTACTTC.